Listed below are T cell receptor beta chains from one sample, sequenced in a study of regulatory T cells in long-lasting Graves disease. TCRdb re-called the multiplex PCR reads through MiXCR, storing one row per CDR3 protein. The sample contains roughly 320,000 distinct CDR3 sequences, around 17% of which appear only once. This same sample was also taken into another study, of T cells in Graves' hyperthyroidism and ophthalmopathy.

The specimen was peripheral blood mononuclear cells (PBMCs), collected at new diagnosis, from a patient treated with antithyroid drugs. Source of these receptors: a man aged 35-49 years with Graves disease. Both conserved end residues are part of each CDR3. The order of the fields is V gene, clone size, D gene, J gene, CDR3 DNA, CDR3 protein. The D gene is left open where the match is weak. For some rows the clone size is stated as once, few or many, or as a class when expanded; others skip it.

>TRBV12-5|many|-|TRBJ2-7
TGTGCTAGTGGTTTGGGGGGACGGACCTCCTACGAGCAGTACTTC
CASGLGGRTSYEQYF
>TRBV7-2|many|TRBD1|TRBJ2-6
TGTGCCAGCAGTTCCGACAGGGTTCCGGGGGCCAACGTCCTGACTTTC
CASSSDRVPGANVLTF
>TRBV5-1|many|-|TRBJ2-7
TGCGCCAGCAGCTTGGGGGTAGCCAGCTTCTACGAGCAGTACTTC
CASSLGVASFYEQYF
>TRBV20-1|many|-|TRBJ2-7
TGCAGTGCCCACAAGGGGGGGCCCTACGAGCAGTACTTC
CSAHKGGPYEQYF
>TRBV12-3/TRBV12-4|many|-|TRBJ1-5
TGTGCCAGCAGTCCAAAACCACAGGGTTTCGGCCAGCCCCAGCATTTT
CASSPKPQGFGQPQHF
>TRBV7-9|-|TRBD1|TRBJ2-4
TGTGCCAGCAGCTTCCCACCGGGACAGGGAGGCTGGGCCAAAAACATTCAGTACTTC
CASSFPPGQGGWAKNIQYF
>TRBV4-3|few|TRBD2|TRBJ2-3
TGCGCCAGCAGCCACCTAGCGGGGAGCACAGATACGCAGTATTTT
CASSHLAGSTDTQYF
>TRBV28|many|-|TRBJ2-1
TGTGCCAGCAGTTTACTTACAGGGAGCAATGAGCAGTTCTTC
CASSLLTGSNEQFF
>TRBV3-1|few|-|TRBJ2-7
TGTGCCAGCAGCCATGCTACGTACGAGCAGTACTTC
CASSHATYEQYF
>TRBV12-3/TRBV12-4|many|TRBD1|TRBJ2-4
TGTGCCAGCAGTCAACAGGGACAGGGGATCAACTTC
CASSQQGQGINF
>TRBV2|many|TRBD1|TRBJ1-2
TGTGCCAGCAGCGAGGGACAGAACTATGGCTACACCTTC
CASSEGQNYGYTF
>TRBV2|-|TRBD1|TRBJ1-6
TGTGCCAGCAGTCGGGACAGGGCTAATTCACCCCTCCACTTT
CASSRDRANSPLHF
>TRBV28|many|TRBD1|TRBJ1-6
TGTGCCAGCATGACAGGGCTCTATAATTCACCCCTCCACTTT
CASMTGLYNSPLHF
>TRBV5-1|many|TRBD2|TRBJ2-1
TGCGCCAGCAGCTTGGGGCTCCGGGACTATTACAATGAGCAGTTCTTC
CASSLGLRDYYNEQFF
>TRBV9|few|TRBD2|TRBJ2-5
TGTGCCAGCAGCGGAGAGCTAGCGGGGGGTTATGAGACCCAGTACTTC
CASSGELAGGYETQYF
>TRBV28|many|TRBD1|TRBJ1-1
TGTGCCAGCAGTTCCGGGACAGCGAACACTGAAGCTTTCTTT
CASSSGTANTEAFF
>TRBV4-1|many|-|TRBJ2-5
TGCGCCAGCAGCCAAGATGCAGGAGGGAAGACCCAGTACTTC
CASSQDAGGKTQYF
>TRBV20-1|few|-|TRBJ2-7
TGCAGTGCTAGAGTTTATTTTACAGGTGTCAACGAGCAGTACTTC
CSARVYFTGVNEQYF
>TRBV24-1|many|-|TRBJ1-5
TGCGACCCGTGGGACCATCAGCCCCAGCATTTT
CDPWDHQPQHF
>TRBV20-1|few|-|TRBJ2-3
TGCAGTGCTAGACACCCGGGGGCCAACACAGATACGCAGTATTTT
CSARHPGANTDTQYF
>TRBV2|-|-|TRBJ1-6
TGTGCCAGCAGTTTACAGGGAGTTTTCACCTATAATTCACCCCTCCACTTT
CASSLQGVFTYNSPLHF
>TRBV9|many|-|TRBJ2-1
TGTGCCAGCAGCCCCCGACCGCCTAGGGATGAGCAGTTCTTC
CASSPRPPRDEQFF
>TRBV5-1|many|TRBD1|TRBJ2-1
TGCGCCAGCAGCTTGGGGCAGGGGGCGGGCAATGAGCAGTTCTTC
CASSLGQGAGNEQFF
>TRBV11-2|many|TRBD1|TRBJ2-3
TGTGCCAGCAGCCTCGGGACAGGTAGAGATACGCAGTATTTT
CASSLGTGRDTQYF
>TRBV12-3/TRBV12-4|many|-|TRBJ2-3
TGTGCCAGCAGTACACGGATTAGCACAGATACGCAGTATTTT
CASSTRISTDTQYF
>TRBV20-1|many|-|TRBJ2-7
TGCAGTGCTAGATGGGGAAAGGGCAGAGCCTACGAGCAGTACTTC
CSARWGKGRAYEQYF
>TRBV28|many|TRBD1|TRBJ2-1
TGTGCCAGCAGTACCTCTGAGACAGGGGGTGAGCAGTTCTTC
CASSTSETGGEQFF
>TRBV9|-|TRBD2|TRBJ2-3
TGTGCCAGCAGCCCGCGAGGGCGGGGGGGCGGAGATACGCAGTATTTT
CASSPRGRGGGDTQYF
>TRBV20-1|-|-|TRBJ1-1
TGCAGTGCTAGTTGGGGGGGGACTGAAGCTTTCTTT
CSASWGGTEAFF
>TRBV28|many|-|TRBJ2-7
TGTGCCAGCAGCCTGACAGGAAGATACGAGCAGTACTTC
CASSLTGRYEQYF
>TRBV2|many|TRBD1|TRBJ1-5
TGTGCCAGCAGAGGGACAGGGGATCAGCCCCAGCATTTT
CASRGTGDQPQHF
>TRBV3-1|few|-|TRBJ1-5
TGTGCCAGCAGCCCAGGGTCAGATTATCAGCCCCAGCATTTT
CASSPGSDYQPQHF
>TRBV5-1|-|-|TRBJ2-3
TGCGCCAGCAGCTTGGGCCCCTCGCGGATCACAGATACGCAGTATTTT
CASSLGPSRITDTQYF